One TCR beta chain is described in this entry. One base away lies a much larger clone, so this may be a sequencing read error. This record belongs to a study of glioma-infiltrating T cells. Using RNA template, CDR3s of TCR alpha and beta were amplified with iRepertoire arm-PCR. TCRdb itself ran the multiplex PCR reads through MiXCR, one entry per CDR3 protein. The sample has 300,000 to 450,000 distinct CDR3 sequences, 35% to 45% seen once. The ends were cut back, 5 bases at V and 0 bases at J, with 11 bases in the middle. The CDR3 totals 13 residues. The V gene's germline CDR1 is DFQATT and CDR2 SNEGSKA (reference sequence).

The V gene is TRBV20-1, the J gene TRBJ2-7; D might be TRBD2 (5 bases). Material for sequencing was glioma tissue, nonneoplastic brain tissue, or PBMCs (not recorded which). This clonotype originated in a human donor with low-grade glioma or glioblastoma, undergoing nonglioma brain surgery, or in good health (not recorded which). Here the CDR3 reads CSAGRGSSYEQYF. CDR3 DNA: TGCAGTGCTGGTCGAGGGAGCTCCTACGAGCAGTACTTC.